Included here is one T cell receptor (beta chain) sequence, with context. Its antigen is unknown. One end of the junction varies from germline; a read error may be responsible. TCRbeta CDR3 regions were amplified from genomic DNA by means of the immunoSEQ Assay, a bias-controlled multiplex PCR. Per the source publication's procedure: Within the assay, amplification of reference gene primers was used to estimate how many nucleated cells each sample contained. To quantify the absolute abundance of each unique TCRbeta CDR3 rearrangement, sequence reads were collapsed and filtered. For each sample, productive Simpson clonality was calculated as the square root of Simpson's diversity index across productive rearrangements. TCRdb carries this immuneACCESS record with in-frame sequences only. Its versions omit some clonotypes, under half of them owing to an unresolved V gene in the studies checked, with the rest unexplained. The V and J calls and clone size were taken over from that table, and D and trimming were inferred from the DNA. Present in this sample are 120,000 to 150,000 clones, more than 75% of which were seen just once. The ten top clones hold nearly 15% of the sample.

Via the germline V gene, CDR1 is LGHNT and CDR2 FRNRAP. The CDR3 goes from the cysteine to the phenylalanine over 13 residues. Only the CDR3 portion is preserved as DNA: 39 bases, with reading frame beginning at the first base. This sample is drawn from a study of blood T cell repertoires in COVID-19 (dated by TCRdb to 2018 to 2021). Regarding the research as a whole: The collaborator samples originated in the United States, Italy and Spain and spanned the acute and convalescent phases of COVID-19. The material from the prospective study consisted of cDNA or gDNA derived from T cells, B-cell-depleted T cells, or PBMCs. Subjects who had been exposed to COVID-19, were actively infected with it, or had recovered from it provided the deeply sampled blood TCRbeta repertoires that made up the dataset. The repertoires were released in a freely available public database intended as a resource for research on the immune response to SARS-CoV-2. The samples were drawn from two sources: the first 160 participants of the ongoing ImmuneRACE study, and 1,200 or so subjects contributed by 6 global collaborators. A de-identified subject ID, COVID-19 status, age in years and sex were almost always included in the sample metadata. HLA class I and class II types, where available, came from metadata supplied by the sample provider rather than from assay-based typing.

Overall study outcomes, separate from this receptor: How much clinical and demographic metadata was included differed by source and by participant, and the metadata was provided uncurated.

Each collaborating institution followed its own protocols to collect whole blood in K2EDTA tubes. For TCRbeta analysis, collaborators shipped samples as frozen whole blood, isolated PBMCs, or DNA extracted from either of those sample types. Recombination linked TRBV12-5 to TRBJ2-7; a tentative D call is TRBD1 (6 bases match). The receptor's source is a human donor with acute or convalescent COVID-19. The donor label of this sample is uncertain. Sequencing was performed on peripheral blood. The DNA sequence reads TGTGCTAGTGGTTTAAACACCGGGACATCGGCAACCTTC. The encoded protein is CASGLNTGTSATF.